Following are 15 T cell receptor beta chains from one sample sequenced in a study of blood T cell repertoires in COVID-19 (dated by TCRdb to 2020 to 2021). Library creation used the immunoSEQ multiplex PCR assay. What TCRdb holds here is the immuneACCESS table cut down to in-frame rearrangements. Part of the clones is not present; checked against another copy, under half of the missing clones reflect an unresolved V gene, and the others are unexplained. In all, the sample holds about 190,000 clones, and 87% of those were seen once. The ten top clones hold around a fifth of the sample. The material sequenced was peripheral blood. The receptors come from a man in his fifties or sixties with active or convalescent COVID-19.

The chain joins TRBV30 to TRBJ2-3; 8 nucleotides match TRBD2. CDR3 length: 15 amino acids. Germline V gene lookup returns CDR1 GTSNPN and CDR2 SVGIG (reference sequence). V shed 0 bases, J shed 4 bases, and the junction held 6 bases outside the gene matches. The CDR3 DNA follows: TGTGCCTGGAGTGTATTCGCGGGGGGCGCAGATACGCAGTATTTT. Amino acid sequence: CAWSVFAGGADTQYF.

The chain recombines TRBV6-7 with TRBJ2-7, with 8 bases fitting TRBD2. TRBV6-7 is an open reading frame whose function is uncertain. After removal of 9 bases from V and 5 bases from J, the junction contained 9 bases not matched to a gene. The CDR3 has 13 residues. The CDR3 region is CASREGIMDEQYF. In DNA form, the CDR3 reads TGTGCCAGTCGGGAGGGGATAATGGACGAGCAGTACTTC.

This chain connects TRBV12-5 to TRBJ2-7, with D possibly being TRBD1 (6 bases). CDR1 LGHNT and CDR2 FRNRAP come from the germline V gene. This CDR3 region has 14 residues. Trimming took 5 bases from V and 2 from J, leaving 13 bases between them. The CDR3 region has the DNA TGTGCTAGTGGTGGGGGCACAGTAACCTACGAGCAGTACTTC. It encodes CASGGGTVTYEQYF.

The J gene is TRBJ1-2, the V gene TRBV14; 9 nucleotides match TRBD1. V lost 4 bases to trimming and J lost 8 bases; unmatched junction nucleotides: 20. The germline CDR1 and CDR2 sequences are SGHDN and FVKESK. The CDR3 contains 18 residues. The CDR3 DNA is TGTGCCAGCAGCCCCCTACCGGGACAGGGCCCCCGCGGGGGAGGCTACACCTTC. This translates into CASSPLPGQGPRGGGYTF.

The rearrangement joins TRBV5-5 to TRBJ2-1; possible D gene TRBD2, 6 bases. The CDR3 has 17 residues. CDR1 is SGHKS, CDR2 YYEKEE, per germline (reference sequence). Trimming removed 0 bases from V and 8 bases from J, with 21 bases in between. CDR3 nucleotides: TGTGCCAGCAGCTTGGAGTTAGGTGCGGGGTTACGGGATGAGCAGTTCTTC. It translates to CASSLELGAGLRDEQFF.

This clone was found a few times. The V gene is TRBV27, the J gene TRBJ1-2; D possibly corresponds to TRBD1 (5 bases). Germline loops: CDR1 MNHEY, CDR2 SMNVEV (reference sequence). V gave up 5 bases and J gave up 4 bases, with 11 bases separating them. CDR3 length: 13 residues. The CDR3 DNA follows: TGTGCCAGCAGTCTAGGACAAGGCTATGGCTACACCTTC. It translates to CASSLGQGYGYTF.

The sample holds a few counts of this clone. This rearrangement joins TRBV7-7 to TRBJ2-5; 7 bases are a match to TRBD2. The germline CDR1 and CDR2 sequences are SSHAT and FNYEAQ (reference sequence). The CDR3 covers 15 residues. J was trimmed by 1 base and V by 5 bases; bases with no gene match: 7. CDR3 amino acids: CASSPARTSQETQYF. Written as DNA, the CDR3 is TGTGCCAGCAGCCCTGCACGGACTAGCCAAGAGACCCAGTACTTC.

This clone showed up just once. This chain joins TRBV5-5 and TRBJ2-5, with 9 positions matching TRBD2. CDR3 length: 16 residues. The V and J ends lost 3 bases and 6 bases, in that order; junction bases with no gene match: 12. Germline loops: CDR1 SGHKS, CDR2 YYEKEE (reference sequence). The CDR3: CASSSLAGALIQTQYF. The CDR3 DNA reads TGTGCCAGCAGCTCATTAGCGGGGGCCTTGATTCAGACCCAGTACTTC.

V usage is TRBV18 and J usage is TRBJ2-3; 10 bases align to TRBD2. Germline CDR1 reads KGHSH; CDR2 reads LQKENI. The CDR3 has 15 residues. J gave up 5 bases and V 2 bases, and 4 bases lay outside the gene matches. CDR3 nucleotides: TGTGCCAGCTCACCAGCTAGCGGGGGAGGAGATACGCAGTATTTT. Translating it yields CASSPASGGGDTQYF.

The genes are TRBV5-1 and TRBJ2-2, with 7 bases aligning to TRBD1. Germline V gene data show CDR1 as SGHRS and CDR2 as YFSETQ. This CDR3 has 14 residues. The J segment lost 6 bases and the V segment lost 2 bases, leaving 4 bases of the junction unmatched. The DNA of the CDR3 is TGCGCCAGCAGCTTAAACAGGGGATCCGGGGAGCTGTTTTTT. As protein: CASSLNRGSGELFF.

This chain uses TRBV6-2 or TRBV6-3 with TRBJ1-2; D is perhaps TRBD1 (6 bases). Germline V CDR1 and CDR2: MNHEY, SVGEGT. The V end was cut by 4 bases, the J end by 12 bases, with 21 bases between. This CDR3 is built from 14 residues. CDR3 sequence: CASSFGTPSTVDTF. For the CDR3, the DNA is TGTGCCAGCAGTTTCGGGACACCATCCACGGTGGACACCTTC.

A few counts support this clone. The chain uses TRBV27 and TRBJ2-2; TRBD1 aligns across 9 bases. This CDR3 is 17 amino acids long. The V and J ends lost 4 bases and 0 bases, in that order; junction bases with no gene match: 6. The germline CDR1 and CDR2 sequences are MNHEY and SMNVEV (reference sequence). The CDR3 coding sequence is TGTGCCAGCAGTTCTCGGACAGGGGCTTCGAACACCGGGGAGCTGTTTTTT. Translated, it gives CASSSRTGASNTGELFF.

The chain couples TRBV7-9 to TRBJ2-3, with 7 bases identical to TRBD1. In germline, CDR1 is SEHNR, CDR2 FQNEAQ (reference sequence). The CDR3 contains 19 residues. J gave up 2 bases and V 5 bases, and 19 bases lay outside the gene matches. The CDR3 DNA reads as TGTGCCAGCAGCGGGGTCGGGACAGAGAGAATGGGGCCCACAGATACGCAGTATTTT. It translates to CASSGVGTERMGPTDTQYF.

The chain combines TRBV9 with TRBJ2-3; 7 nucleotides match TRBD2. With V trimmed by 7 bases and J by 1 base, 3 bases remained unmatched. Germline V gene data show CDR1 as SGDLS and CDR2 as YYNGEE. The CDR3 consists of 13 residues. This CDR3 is CASQRGGTDTQYF. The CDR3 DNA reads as TGTGCCAGCCAGCGGGGAGGCACAGATACGCAGTATTTT. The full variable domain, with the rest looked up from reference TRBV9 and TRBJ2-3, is DSGVTQTPKHLITATGQRVTLRCSPRSGDLSVYWYQQSLDQGLQFLIQYYNGEERAKGNILERFSAQQFPDLHSELNLSSLELGDSALYFCASQRGGTDTQYFGPGTRLTVL.

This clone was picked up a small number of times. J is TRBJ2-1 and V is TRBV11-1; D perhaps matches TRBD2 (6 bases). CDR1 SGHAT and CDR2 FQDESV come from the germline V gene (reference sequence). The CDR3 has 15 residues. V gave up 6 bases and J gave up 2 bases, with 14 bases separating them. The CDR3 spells CASSAVGGTYNEQFF. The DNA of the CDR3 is TGTGCCAGCAGTGCGGTCGGGGGTACCTACAATGAGCAGTTCTTC.